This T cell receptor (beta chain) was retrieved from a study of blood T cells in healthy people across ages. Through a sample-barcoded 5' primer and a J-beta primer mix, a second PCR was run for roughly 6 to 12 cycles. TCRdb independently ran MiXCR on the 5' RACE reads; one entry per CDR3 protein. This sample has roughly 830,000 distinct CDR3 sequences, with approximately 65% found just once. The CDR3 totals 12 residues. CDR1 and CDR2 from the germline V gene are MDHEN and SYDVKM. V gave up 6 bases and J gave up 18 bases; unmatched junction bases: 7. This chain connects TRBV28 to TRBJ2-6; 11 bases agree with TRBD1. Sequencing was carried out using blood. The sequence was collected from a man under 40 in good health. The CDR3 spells CASSPGTGGSTF. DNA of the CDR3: TGTGCCAGCAGCCCCGGGACAGGGGGTTCGACTTTC.